Listed below are T cell receptor beta chains from one sample, sequenced in a study of T cells after yellow fever vaccination. TCRdb used MiXCR to reprocess the 5' RACE reads, holding one entry per CDR3 protein. The table includes about 580,000 distinct CDR3 sequences, around a sixth detected once. This material consisted of PBMCs, taken 5 days after the first yellow fever vaccination. The receptors were sampled from a man between 18 and 29 years old who received the YFV17D yellow fever vaccine. Both conserved end residues are part of each CDR3. The D gene is left open where the match is weak. Rows give clone size only sometimes, using once, few, many, or a class for an expanded clone.

j_call	d_call	v_call	clone_size	cdr3_aa	cdr3_nt
TRBJ2-5	TRBD2	TRBV20-1	-	CSARASGGAGGTQYF	TGCAGTGCTAGAGCCAGCGGGGGGGCCGGTGGGACCCAGTACTTC
TRBJ1-5	-	TRBV19	-	CASSIVDSGVGNQPQHF	TGTGCCAGTAGTATAGTAGACAGCGGCGTCGGCAATCAGCCCCAGCATTTT
TRBJ2-7	TRBD1	TRBV4-1	few	CASSATGASYEQYF	TGCGCCAGCAGCGCTACAGGGGCCTCCTACGAGCAGTACTTC
TRBJ1-2	-	TRBV6-1	few	CASSGEWGIRGYTF	TGTGCCAGCAGTGGAGAATGGGGGATTAGGGGCTACACCTTC
TRBJ2-1	TRBD2	TRBV6-4	-	CASSDGTSGNEQFF	TGTGCCAGCAGTGACGGGACTAGCGGCAATGAGCAGTTCTTC
TRBJ2-1	TRBD2	TRBV5-1	-	CASSRELAGGTDEQFF	TGCGCCAGCAGCCGGGAACTAGCGGGGGGGACCGATGAGCAGTTCTTC
TRBJ1-5	-	TRBV6-2/TRBV6-3	many	CASSSPREINQPQHF	TGTGCCAGCAGTTCCCCCCGGGAGATCAATCAGCCCCAGCATTTT
TRBJ1-5	-	TRBV20-1	many	CSASGAQGQPQHF	TGCAGTGCTAGCGGGGCCCAGGGTCAGCCCCAGCATTTT
TRBJ2-7	-	TRBV4-1	few	CASSHSSYEQYF	TGCGCCAGCAGCCATTCCTCCTACGAGCAGTACTTC
TRBJ1-5	TRBD1	TRBV6-2/TRBV6-3	few	CASSPYRGFNQPQHF	TGTGCCAGCAGCCCCTACAGGGGGTTTAATCAGCCCCAGCATTTT
TRBJ2-3	TRBD2	TRBV20-1	-	CSARDRTSGTDTQYF	TGCAGTGCTAGAGATAGGACTAGCGGTACAGATACGCAGTATTTT
TRBJ1-5	-	TRBV4-1	-	CASSQEIRARNQPQHF	TGCGCCAGCAGCCAAGAGATCAGGGCACGCAATCAGCCCCAGCATTTT
TRBJ2-1	-	TRBV29-1	-	CSVVTGTSDNEQFF	TGCAGCGTGGTCACCGGGACCTCGGACAATGAGCAGTTCTTC
TRBJ2-1	-	TRBV5-1	-	CASSLAQPYNEQFF	TGCGCCAGCAGCTTGGCCCAACCCTACAATGAGCAGTTCTTC